What follows are 3 T cell receptor beta chains derived from one specimen sequenced in a study of a mutant IDH1 vaccine in newly diagnosed glioma. Sequenced by immunoSEQ multiplex PCR; TCRdb stores in-frame clones only, minus some. The sample shows about 50,000 clones, around 86% of them seen only once. Regarding time point: baseline, week 1 (first vaccination visit). Treatment noted: pre-vaccination baseline after standard-of-care therapy. Here the sequenced sample was PBMCs, taken from a glioma patient treated with radiotherapy, temozolomide or both. These TCRs come from a man between 35 and 55 years old with glioma.

V is TRBV14 and J is TRBJ2-1; no reliable D call. V was trimmed by 5 bases and J by 0 bases, leaving 8 bases between them. CDR1 SGHDN and CDR2 FVKESK come from the germline V gene. CDR3 length: 14 amino acids. CDR3: CASSFLNSYNEQFF. CDR3 nucleotides: TGTGCCAGCAGCTTTCTAAACTCCTACAATGAGCAGTTCTTC.

The rearrangement joins TRBV7-8 to TRBJ2-7; 9 nucleotides line up with TRBD2. Per the germline V gene, CDR1 is SGHVS and CDR2 is FQNEAQ. Germline trimming cut 2 bases from V and 5 bases from J; bases unmatched to any gene: 7. The CDR3 totals 15 residues. DNA for the CDR3: TGTGCCAGCAGCTTATATGTAGCGGGAGTCCACGAGCAGTACTTC. This codes for CASSLYVAGVHEQYF. The full variable domain, with the rest looked up from reference TRBV7-8 and TRBJ2-7, is GAGVSQSPRYKVAKRGQDVALRCDPISGHVSLFWYQQALGQGPEFLTYFQNEAQLDKSGLPSDRFFAERPEGSVSTLKIQRTQQEDSAVYLCASSLYVAGVHEQYFGPGTRLTVT.

This clone occurred once. This chain links TRBV7-2 with TRBJ2-7; D unclear. V dropped 1 base and J dropped 4 bases, with 5 bases sitting between them. The CDR3 has 12 amino acids. The V gene's germline CDR1 is SGHTA and CDR2 FQGNSA. CDR3 DNA: TGTGCCAGCAGCTTAGATCTGTACGAGCAGTACTTC. Its translation: CASSLDLYEQYF.